Below are 6 T cell receptor beta chains sequenced from a single sample in a study of a mutant IDH1 vaccine in newly diagnosed glioma. Documented time point: week 11, during vaccination. The investigators gave 300 ug of mutant IDH1 20-mer peptide in each vaccine dose, together with topical imiquimod. No antigen has been assigned to these receptors. The method was immunoSEQ multiplex PCR; TCRdb's version includes in-frame clones alone and lacks a portion of them. The sample consists of over 95,000 clones, roughly 90% of them appearing once. The sequenced sample was PBMCs, obtained from a glioma patient whose treatment included an IDH1 peptide vaccine. These receptors were collected from a woman between 45 and 60 years old with glioma.

This clone was detected a few times. The chain carries TRBV5-1 and TRBJ1-4; no clear D. The germline V gene encodes CDR1 SGHRS and CDR2 YFSETQ. V lost 0 bases and J 0 bases, leaving 12 bases between the germline ends. CDR3 size: 17 residues. The CDR3 nucleotides are TGCGCCAGCAGCTTGGTACCCAGCCCCGCAACTAATGAAAAACTGTTTTTT. Protein sequence: CASSLVPSPATNEKLFF.

DNA for the CDR3: TGCGCCAGCAGCCAAGGCAGAGTCGGTTCTAACTATGGCTACACCTTC. It is translated as CASSQGRVGSNYGYTF. The J gene is TRBJ1-2, the V gene TRBV4-1; D gene uncertain. Germline V gene lookup returns CDR1 MGHRA and CDR2 YSYEKL. Trimming took off 1 base at V and 0 bases at J, with 12 bases between the two ends. This CDR3 contains 16 residues.

The V call is TRBV4-1, the J call TRBJ2-7, with 10 positions matching TRBD2. Germline trimming cut 2 bases from V and 3 bases from J; bases unmatched to any gene: 7. The CDR3 covers 16 residues. Germline V gene sequence: CDR1 MGHRA, CDR2 YSYEKL. CDR3 protein: CASSQMSGRAFYEQYF. DNA for the CDR3: TGCGCCAGCAGCCAAATGAGCGGGAGGGCCTTCTACGAGCAGTACTTC.

V gene TRBV11-2 combines with J gene TRBJ2-1, with 7 positions matching TRBD2. The CDR3 totals 14 residues. CDR1 is SGHAT, CDR2 FQNNGV, per germline. J was trimmed by 7 bases and V by 8 bases; bases with no gene match: 11. CDR3 bases: TGTGCCAGCCACGGGGCGGGAGTATTGAATGAGCAGTTCTTC. It yields the protein CASHGAGVLNEQFF.

The V call is TRBV7-9, the J call TRBJ1-2; perhaps TRBD1 as D (6 bases). The V end lost 5 bases, the J end lost 0 bases, and 16 bases lay between the germline ends. The CDR3 sequence is 16 residues long. Germline V gives CDR1 SEHNR, CDR2 FQNEAQ (reference sequence). CDR3 sequence reads: CASSLGAEKTNYGYTF. Here the CDR3 DNA reads TGTGCCAGCAGCCTGGGGGCGGAAAAGACTAACTATGGCTACACCTTC.

The V and J genes are TRBV4-1 and TRBJ2-3; 14 nucleotides align to TRBD2. The CDR3 runs to 18 residues. Germline CDR1 MGHRA, CDR2 YSYEKL. V trimming: 1 base; J trimming: 2 bases; junction bases outside the gene matches: 5. Written as DNA, the CDR3 is TGCGCCAGCAGCCAAGGGACTAGCGGGAGGTGGCACACAGATACGCAGTATTTT. As protein: CASSQGTSGRWHTDTQYF.